These T cell receptor beta chains were read from a single sample in a study of blood T cells in healthy people across ages. TCRdb passed the 5' RACE reads through MiXCR, listing each CDR3 protein once. The table records fewer than 750,000 distinct CDR3 sequences, roughly 48% of them present only once. The sample was blood. The receptors derive from an older man in good health. Both conserved end residues are part of each CDR3. The D gene is left open where the match is weak. A clone size is listed for some rows: how often the clone was seen (once, few, many), or a class if it is expanded.

>TRBV6-6|11|-|-|TRBJ2-7
TGTGCCAGCAGACAGGGTAACGAGCAGTACTTC
CASRQGNEQYF
>TRBV24-1|13|-|few|TRBJ2-1
TGTGCCACCAGTGATTTGCTTGGGAGGGAGCAGTTCTTC
CATSDLLGREQFF
>TRBV7-8|13|-|-|TRBJ2-5
TGTGCCAGCAGCTTAAGGGGACCAGAGACCCAGTACTTC
CASSLRGPETQYF
>TRBV3-1|17|-|-|TRBJ2-1
TGTGCCAGCAGCACCACAGGGTTGGGGAGCGGATACAATGAGCAGTTCTTC
CASSTTGLGSGYNEQFF
>TRBV12-3/TRBV12-4|13|TRBD1|-|TRBJ1-2
TGTGCCAGCAGTTCTACAGGGGTTTATGGCTACACCTTC
CASSSTGVYGYTF
>TRBV28|17|-|-|TRBJ2-5
TGTGCCAGCACCTCCCTGGAGGGACTCACAAAGGGGAAGACCCAGTACTTC
CASTSLEGLTKGKTQYF
>TRBV11-2|17|TRBD2|-|TRBJ2-1
TGTGCCAGCAGCTTAGCGGGGGGTACAGCGGGACGGAATGAGCAGTTCTTC
CASSLAGGTAGRNEQFF
>TRBV4-1|17|TRBD1|few|TRBJ2-1
TGCGCCAGCAGCCAAGGTACGGGACAGGGGGCCCTTGCGGAGCAGTTCTTC
CASSQGTGQGALAEQFF
>TRBV15|16|-|once|TRBJ1-2
TGTGCCACCAGCAGCCCCGGGGAGGGGGGAATTGATGGCTACACCTTC
CATSSPGEGGIDGYTF
>TRBV29-1|13|-|few|TRBJ2-1
TGCAGCGTTGAGGGCGACTATGGCAATGAGCAGTTCTTC
CSVEGDYGNEQFF
>TRBV6-2/TRBV6-3|13|-|-|TRBJ2-7
TGTGCCAGCAGCCGGGACTTCATCTACGAGCAGTACTTC
CASSRDFIYEQYF
>TRBV29-1|14|-|-|TRBJ2-7
TGCAGCGTTGAAGATCTAGACGGGTCCTACGAGCAGTACTTC
CSVEDLDGSYEQYF
>TRBV4-3|15|TRBD2|-|TRBJ2-2
TGCGCCAGCAGCCAATTTCTAGCGGGGGGCCAGGTCCTGTTTTTT
CASSQFLAGGQVLFF
>TRBV10-3|13|-|-|TRBJ1-1
TGTGCCATATCATTAAGTTTCGGGGCTGAAGCTTTCTTT
CAISLSFGAEAFF
>TRBV6-5|15|-|few|TRBJ2-1
TGTGCCAGCAGTTTCCTAGTCAGGGGCTACAATGAGCAGTTCTTC
CASSFLVRGYNEQFF
>TRBV5-4|16|TRBD1|-|TRBJ2-5
TGTGCCAGCAGCTTTGCCCCGGGACAGGGGTTCGGGACCCAGTACTTC
CASSFAPGQGFGTQYF
>TRBV20-1|14|TRBD2|-|TRBJ2-3
TGCAGTGCTAGACGAGCGGGAGTGGAAGATACGCAGTATTTT
CSARRAGVEDTQYF
>TRBV28|12|-|-|TRBJ2-5
TGTGCCGCCCTCAGTTCGGACAATGAGCAGTACTTC
CAALSSDNEQYF
>TRBV12-3/TRBV12-4|15|TRBD1|-|TRBJ2-7
TGTGCCAGCAGTTTAGCGCCGGACAGGGCCTACGAGCAGTACTTC
CASSLAPDRAYEQYF
>TRBV4-1|16|-|-|TRBJ2-4
TGCGCCAGCAGCCAAGGAAGTTTCCCCACCAAAAACATTCAGTACTTC
CASSQGSFPTKNIQYF
>TRBV30|13|-|-|TRBJ2-7
TGTGCCTGGAGTCTACAGGAAGCCTACGAGCAGTACTTC
CAWSLQEAYEQYF
>TRBV4-1|16|TRBD1|-|TRBJ1-5
TGCGCCAGCAGCCAAGAGGGGCAGGGGGGAATCCAGCCCCAGCATTTT
CASSQEGQGGIQPQHF
>TRBV7-2|13|TRBD1|-|TRBJ2-1
TGTGCCAGCAGCAACGGACAGGGCGGTGAGCAGTTCTTC
CASSNGQGGEQFF
>TRBV7-9|14|-|-|TRBJ1-2
TGTGCCAGCAGCTTCCTACCGACTAACTATGGCTACACCTTC
CASSFLPTNYGYTF
>TRBV5-5|15|TRBD1|few|TRBJ1-2
TGTGCCAGCAGTCACTCCGGGACAGGGCCCTATGGCTACACCTTC
CASSHSGTGPYGYTF
>TRBV6-6|13|-|-|TRBJ2-2
TGTGCCAGCAGTAGACTAGTCACCAGGGAGCTGTTTTTT
CASSRLVTRELFF
>TRBV7-9|16|-|many|TRBJ2-5
TGTGCCAGCAGCCAGGATCTACGGGGGTACCAAGAGACCCAGTACTTC
CASSQDLRGYQETQYF
>TRBV11-2|18|TRBD2|once|TRBJ2-3
TGTGCCAGCAGCTTAGGACTAGCGGGGGGTTACCGCACAGATACGCAGTATTTT
CASSLGLAGGYRTDTQYF
>TRBV6-5|13|-|many|TRBJ2-7
TGTGCCAGCAGTCCACAGAGTACCTACGAGCAGTACTTC
CASSPQSTYEQYF
>TRBV6-6|16|TRBD2|many|TRBJ2-3
TGTGCCAGCAGCCCCCGCGGTAGCGGGGTGCTAGATACGCAGTATTTT
CASSPRGSGVLDTQYF
>TRBV7-2|13|-|many|TRBJ1-1
TGTGCCAGCAGCTTAACAGAGAACACTGAAGCTTTCTTT
CASSLTENTEAFF
>TRBV2|14|TRBD1|-|TRBJ2-4
TGTGCCAGCAGGGGGGACAGCGCCAAAAACATTCAGTACTTC
CASRGDSAKNIQYF
>TRBV6-6|14|-|many|TRBJ1-4
TGTGCCAGCACGGCAGGGAGGTCGTGGGAAAAACTGTTTTTT
CASTAGRSWEKLFF
>TRBV2|14|TRBD2|-|TRBJ2-7
TGTGCCAGCAGTGGGACTAGCAGCCTACGCGAGCAGTACTTC
CASSGTSSLREQYF
>TRBV4-3|16|-|few|TRBJ2-7
TGCGCCAGCAGCCTGAGCGGGTCAGAACCAACCTACGAGCAGTACTTC
CASSLSGSEPTYEQYF
>TRBV20-1|14|TRBD2|-|TRBJ2-3
TGCAGTGCTGCAGCGGGGGGTTGGACAGATACGCAGTATTTT
CSAAAGGWTDTQYF
>TRBV2|13|-|-|TRBJ1-2
TGTGCCAGCAGTGAAGCGATGGGCGACGGCTACACCTTC
CASSEAMGDGYTF
>TRBV5-1|16|TRBD2|-|TRBJ2-3
TGCGCCAGCAGCTTCCTAGCGGGGGCGAGCACAGATACGCAGTATTTT
CASSFLAGASTDTQYF
>TRBV12-3/TRBV12-4|16|-|once|TRBJ2-3
TGTGCCAGCAAAAGAGGCGTCCCGGGGTGGGCAGATACGCAGTATTTT
CASKRGVPGWADTQYF
>TRBV10-3|13|-|many|TRBJ1-1
TGTGCCATCAGTGAGTCGGAGTACACTGAAGCTTTCTTT
CAISESEYTEAFF
>TRBV5-1|14|-|-|TRBJ2-1
TGCGCCAGCAGCTTGCCAGATCCTAATAATGAGCAGTTCTTC
CASSLPDPNNEQFF
>TRBV10-2|15|TRBD2|few|TRBJ2-1
TGCGCCAGCAGCGAAGCGGGACCTTCCTACAATGAGCAGTTCTTC
CASSEAGPSYNEQFF
>TRBV18|14|TRBD2|-|TRBJ2-1
TGTGCCAGCTCCCTGGGAGCGGGAGTAGTTGAGCAGTTCTTC
CASSLGAGVVEQFF